Described below is a single TCR beta chain sequence and its context. One end of the junction varies from germline; a read error may be responsible. CDR3 size: 14 residues. Germline values: CDR1 SNHLY, CDR2 FYNNEI. The data stem from a study of blood T cell repertoires in COVID-19. Study context: Specimens from acute and convalescent COVID-19 originated in the United States, Italy and Spain. From T cells, B-cell-depleted T cells, or PBMCs came the material, which was cDNA or gDNA.

Followed over time, Seattle patients had been enrolled while infection was active. Study processing details: Quantification of nucleated cells was approximated via reference gene primer amplification. Generated by immunoSEQ multiplex PCR, the TCRdb table keeps only in-frame clones and is missing some. D and trimming come from the DNA, and the V and J calls and clone size come from that table. The repertoire includes approximately 110,000 clones, roughly 80% of them detected once, and around 6.2% sits in the top ten. The sequencing sample was made of peripheral blood. The V gene is TRBV2, the J gene TRBJ2-5; possible D gene TRBD1, 6 bases. This sequence originates from a man older than 75 with COVID-19, enrolled during active disease. The CDR3 region has the DNA TGTGCCAGCAGTGCCGGGACATATCAAGGGACCCAGTACTTC. This translates into CASSAGTYQGTQYF.